These 14 T cell receptor beta chains were sequenced from one sample in a study of shared clonotypes between healthy human individuals. CD45RO negativity and positive selection for CCR7 defined naive CD8 cells, a population that excluded terminally differentiated effector memory CD45RA+ cells. Data came from immunoSEQ multiplex PCR; TCRdb stores just in-frame clones and leaves some out. The data contain around 1,900,000 clones, 90% to 95% of them singletons. What was sequenced was naive CD8+ T cells from PBMCs. These receptors all stem from a man aged 18 to 30 in good health. Some clones in this sample may be carry-over from other donors' samples.

Concerning this clone itself: The same CDR3 can be traced to other DNA sequences in this sample. The CDR3 reads CASSLGSNQPQHF. DNA for the CDR3: TGCGCCAGCAGCTTGGGCAGTAATCAGCCCCAGCATTTT. The chain recombines TRBV5-1 with TRBJ1-5; no definite D call. The germline V gene encodes CDR1 SGHRS and CDR2 YFSETQ. The CDR3 is made up of 13 amino acids. The ends were cut back, 0 bases at V and 4 bases at J, with 5 bases in the middle.

The V call is TRBV15, the J call TRBJ2-3; TRBD2 matches at 8 bases. Germline CDR1 and CDR2: LNHNV and YYDKDF (reference sequence). Unmatched junction bases numbered 3, after V lost 2 bases and J lost 5 bases. This CDR3 contains 14 residues. The DNA for the CDR3 is TGTGCCACCAGCAGACCTCTAGCGGGAGATACGCAGTATTTT. Translating gives CATSRPLAGDTQYF. The variable domain in full, with the rest retrieved from reference TRBV15 and TRBJ2-3, is DAMVIQNPRYQVTQFGKPVTLSCSQTLNHNVMYWYQQKSSQAPKLLFHYYDKDFNNEADTPDNFQSRRPNTSFCFLDIRSPGLGDTAMYLCATSRPLAGDTQYFGPGTRLTVL.

The V and J genes are TRBV7-8 and TRBJ2-5, with 10 bases identical to TRBD2. With V trimmed by 3 bases and J by 5 bases, 9 bases remained unmatched. The CDR3 runs 16 residues. CDR1 SGHVS and CDR2 FQNEAQ come from the germline V gene. The CDR3, as DNA: TGTGCCAGCAGCTTTCGTCTAGCGGGAGCTCCCGAGACCCAGTACTTC. This codes for CASSFRLAGAPETQYF.

This chain connects TRBV6-1 to TRBJ1-2; the D gene is possibly TRBD1 (5 bases). Germline assignment: CDR1 MNHNS and CDR2 SASEGT. Trimming removed 2 bases at V and 3 bases at J, with 10 bases between. The CDR3 covers 14 residues. This chain's CDR3 is CASSERQTHYGYTF. CDR3 DNA: TGTGCCAGCAGTGAAAGACAGACACACTATGGCTACACCTTC.

The chain joins TRBV10-2 to TRBJ2-3; TRBD1 is a possible D gene (7 bases). This CDR3 region has 14 residues. Germline V lookup: CDR1 WSHSY, CDR2 SAAADI. V lost 2 bases to trimming and J lost 5 bases, with 11 bases between them. DNA of the CDR3: TGCGCCAGCAGTGAGGCCAGGGGGGAAGATACGCAGTATTTT. It specifies CASSEARGEDTQYF.

The rearrangement links TRBV10-3 to TRBJ2-5; 7 bases fit TRBD2. This CDR3 region has 18 residues. Germline CDR1 ENHRY, CDR2 SYGVKD. V dropped 0 bases and J dropped 1; count of bases not matched to a gene: 11. The CDR3 reads CAISESKIAGPSQETQYF. The CDR3 DNA reads TGTGCCATCAGTGAGTCGAAAATAGCGGGCCCCTCCCAAGAGACCCAGTACTTC.

As to this clone: This specimen includes other DNA sequences encoding the same CDR3. The J gene is TRBJ2-3, the V gene TRBV6-6; the D gene is possibly TRBD1 (6 bases). The germline V gene has CDR1 MNHNY and CDR2 SVGAGI (reference sequence). Deletions cut 0 bases from V and 3 bases from J, with 10 bases between. The CDR3 is 15 residues long. CDR3 nucleotides: TGTGCCAGCAGTTACTCTGGGGGCGGGACAGATACGCAGTATTTT. It translates to CASSYSGGGTDTQYF.

The chain recombines TRBV5-5 with TRBJ2-7; no reliable D call. The germline V gene has CDR1 SGHKS and CDR2 YYEKEE (reference sequence). V was pared by 1 base and J by 2 bases, with 7 bases between. The CDR3 extends over 13 amino acids. For the CDR3, the DNA is TGTGCCAGCAGCTTGATGCTAGCCTACGAGCAGTACTTC. It is translated as CASSLMLAYEQYF.

Comments on this clone: In the same sample, other DNA sequences code for this CDR3. CDR3 in DNA: TGTGCCAGCGGCGGGGGCCCCTACGAGCAGTACTTC. Encoded protein: CASGGGPYEQYF. The chain employs TRBV27 and TRBJ2-7, with D possibly being TRBD2 (7 bases). From germline, CDR1 is MNHEY and CDR2 SMNVEV (reference sequence). CDR3 length: 12 amino acids. V lost 8 bases, J lost 2 bases, and 10 bases lay in between.

The chain carries TRBV4-1 and TRBJ2-5; 12 nucleotides align to TRBD2. The V gene's germline CDR1 is MGHRA and CDR2 YSYEKL. With V trimmed by 1 base and J by 2 bases, 8 bases remained unmatched. This CDR3 comprises 18 residues. CDR3 in DNA: TGCGCCAGCAGCCAAGGACTAGCGGGAGAGTCGATACAAGAGACCCAGTACTTC. Translation: CASSQGLAGESIQETQYF.

The rearrangement links TRBV29-1 to TRBJ2-5; a weak D match, TRBD1 (5 bases). CDR1 is SQVTM and CDR2 is ANQGSEA in the germline V gene. The CDR3 covers 16 residues. V shed 0 bases and J shed 4 bases, with 18 bases lying between them. The CDR3 region is CSVEEKGKGSGETQYF. DNA of the CDR3: TGCAGCGTTGAAGAAAAGGGTAAGGGGTCAGGAGAGACCCAGTACTTC.

This chain joins TRBV29-1 and TRBJ1-2, with 11 bases aligning to TRBD1. CDR3 length: 14 residues. Germline CDR1 SQVTM, CDR2 ANQGSEA. V shed 5 bases and J 2 bases; nucleotides not matched to a gene: 4. The CDR3, as DNA: TGCAGCGTTCGTGGACAGGGGGCGAACTATGGCTACACCTTC. Amino acids: CSVRGQGANYGYTF.

The CDR3 DNA is TGTGCCAGCAGCTTGACAGCACCGCAAGAGACCCAGTACTTC. Protein sequence: CASSLTAPQETQYF. The chain is built from TRBV11-2 and TRBJ2-5; D is possibly TRBD1 (5 bases). The length of the CDR3 is 14 residues. Deletions cut 3 bases from V and 2 bases from J, with 10 bases between. Per the germline V gene, CDR1 is SGHAT and CDR2 is FQNNGV.

This chain links TRBV27 with TRBJ1-5; 7 bases map to TRBD1. The germline CDR1 and CDR2 sequences are MNHEY and SMNVEV (reference sequence). Trimming cost V 2 bases and J 4 bases; bases outside gene matches: 14. This CDR3 comprises 18 residues. The chain's CDR3 is CASSLEGTAQKLNQPQHF. The CDR3 DNA reads TGTGCCAGCAGTTTAGAAGGGACAGCGCAGAAACTAAATCAGCCCCAGCATTTT.